In this sample, the clone carrying this T cell receptor beta chain turned up many times. The data derive from a study of CD8+CD57+ T cells in acquired aplastic anemia. The V gene lost 4 bases and the J gene lost 2 bases, with 10 bases spanning the gap. The CDR3 is 14 residues long. Genomic DNA templated the TCR beta VDJ and CDR3 profiling. Each CDR3 protein gets one entry after TCRdb re-called the reads with MiXCR. Of 150,000 to 180,000 distinct CDR3 sequences listed, about 52% are singletons. It was patients with CD8+CD57+ cell expansion by flow cytometry who were chosen for sequencing. This rearrangement joins TRBV12-3 or TRBV12-4 to TRBJ2-3, with D perhaps matching TRBD2 (5 bases). The source is a human donor with aplastic anemia. The sample comprised sorted CD4+, CD8+, or CD8+CD57+ T cells (not recorded which) from PBMCs. CDR3 sequence reads: CASSSGVSTDTQYF. In nucleotides, the CDR3 is TGTGCCAGCAGTTCCGGGGTCTCCACAGATACGCAGTATTTT.